This TCR beta chain was observed in a study of T cells in Graves' hyperthyroidism and ophthalmopathy (dated by TCRdb to between 2018 and 2021). As for the study more broadly: Peripheral blood was collected at initial diagnosis, before any treatment. TCR V-J signatures able to tell the groups apart were searched for in a discovery cohort of approximately 95 patients, of whom fewer than 45 had Graves' ophthalmopathy and 55 to 60 had stable Graves' hyperthyroidism. Whether ophthalmopathy could be predicted prospectively was tested in an independent validation cohort made up of 18 to 20 hyperthyroidism patients plus 17 patients who later progressed to ophthalmopathy. The 100 or so discovery patients were divided at random into training and test sets in a 7:3 ratio. Thyroid tissue and blood T-cell repertoires from six or seven Graves' hyperthyroidism patients were also compared in the study. After blood sampling, hyperthyroidism patients were treated with methimazole at a starting dose of 30 mg daily, and ophthalmopathy patients were treated with high-dose intravenous methylprednisolone. TCR Vbeta CDR3 sequencing of 120 to 150 peripheral blood samples (43 ophthalmopathy, about 80 hyperthyroidism and roughly 17 progressor patients) is reported in the paper. Points the paper makes about the study in general: A 13 V-J signature model separated ophthalmopathy from stable hyperthyroidism, with approximately 87% sensitivity and roughly 84% specificity in cross-validation and 80%/75% in testing. Most expanded thyroid clonotypes (frequency above 0.001) were also found in blood, which suggests that blood repertoires may mirror thyroid immune responses. During validation, the model predicted progression to ophthalmopathy a median of around six months ahead of onset, with more than 60% sensitivity and 72.22% specificity. Sample size was not statistically predetermined, and blinding of investigators to group allocation was not performed.

Amplification of TCR beta CDR3 regions was carried out from RNA transcripts. The first round of RT-PCR for the TCR CDR3 was performed with the HTBI primer set and the Qiagen OneStep RT-PCR kit. A second multiplex PCR round built the libraries, followed by size selection and purification. Libraries were sequenced paired-end with 100 bp reads on an Illumina HiSeq2000. Concerning the study's data processing: SOAPnuke was used to process the raw data, throwing out any read that contained adapters or uncalled bases, had a mean Phred below 15, or lacked an exact constant-primer or identifier match. COPE v1.2.5 was used to merge high-quality paired reads, and clonotypes were defined as unique nucleotide sequences. MiTCR v1.1 was used to align the clonotypes against IMGT TRBV, TRBD and TRBJ reference segments. The analysis was restricted to V-J combinations with a frequency above 0.0001, which together covered 99% to 99.2% of the repertoires. A TCS score was defined as the ratio of F50 (clonal expansion) to E x V (chaos), with BLOSUM62-based TCRdist applied between CDR3 peptides within each V-J. Welch's t-statistics and random forest reduced around 520 V-J features to some 14, which were used in a naive Bayes classifier (R e1071). Thyroid-blood repertoire similarity was quantified with the Morisita-Horn index. The public reads were quality trimmed at Q25 with fastp and then assembled into clones with MiXCR by TCRdb, keeping productive beta chains. Rows matching on CDR3 protein sequence are summarized as one entry with the most common DNA and genes. TCRdb, rather than the study authors, made the V and J calls. This sample gives about 840,000 distinct CDR3 sequences in total; over 35% of them show up just once. The top ten clonotypes cover over 8% of the sample.

The trim is 1 base for V and 5 bases for J, with a gap of 15 bases between the germline ends. CDR3 length: 16 amino acids, cysteine to phenylalanine. Just CDR3 DNA is preserved here, 48 bases in frame from base 1. Looking up the germline V gene (reference sequence) yields CDR1 SEHNR and CDR2 FQNEAQ. Graves' hyperthyroidism was defined as stable when no progression to ophthalmopathy occurred over 18 months of follow-up. Hyperthyroidism patients were newly diagnosed, had a disease duration of under 2 months, and were aged 18 to 65 years. Any patient with an uncontrolled infection, another autoimmune disease, pregnancy or lactation was excluded. Diagnoses were based on clinical symptoms, serum thyroxine and TRAb, thyroid ultrasound and orbital computed tomography. Ficoll-Paque density gradient centrifugation was used to isolate PBMCs from under 11 ml of fresh peripheral blood. Total RNA was extracted using Trizol reagent, and RNA quality was assessed on an Agilent 2100 Bioanalyzer.

Details on this clonotype: Its antigen target is currently unknown. Nothing much larger sits one base from this clone, and base qualities are not available.

This TCR was recovered from a man aged 18 to 30 with Graves' hyperthyroidism. The chain links TRBV7-9 with TRBJ1-5, with the identity of the D gene unclear. The sequenced sample consisted of blood. The CDR3 sequence is CASSLEGDNEDQPQHF. The DNA reads TGTGCCAGCAGCTTAGAAGGAGACAATGAGGATCAGCCCCAGCATTTT.